This TCR beta chain was retrieved from a study of blood T cell repertoires in COVID-19. Produced via immunoSEQ multiplex PCR; TCRdb's table is partial and in-frame only. This table has 310,000 or so clones, around 90% appearing once. The CDR3 runs 14 residues. The germline V and J ends were trimmed by 5 bases and 3 bases, with 14 bases remaining between them. The V gene's germline CDR1 is KGHSH and CDR2 LQKENI. This TCR was sampled from a woman under 40 who had recovered from COVID-19. The specimen was PBMCs or T cells enriched from blood (not recorded which). The chain recombines TRBV18 with TRBJ2-7; perhaps TRBD2 as D (5 bases). The CDR3 DNA follows: TGTGCCAGCTCAAAAAATACTAGTCGCTACGAGCAGTACTTC. It yields the protein CASSKNTSRYEQYF.